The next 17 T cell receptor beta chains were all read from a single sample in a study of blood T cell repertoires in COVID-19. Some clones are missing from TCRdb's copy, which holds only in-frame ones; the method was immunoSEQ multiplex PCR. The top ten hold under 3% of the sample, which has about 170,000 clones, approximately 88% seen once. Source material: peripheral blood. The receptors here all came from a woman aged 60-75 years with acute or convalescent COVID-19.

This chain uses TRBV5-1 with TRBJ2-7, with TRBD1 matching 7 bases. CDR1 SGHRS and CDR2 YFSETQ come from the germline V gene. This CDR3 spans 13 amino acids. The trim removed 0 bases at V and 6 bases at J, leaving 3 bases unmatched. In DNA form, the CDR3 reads TGCGCCAGCAGCTTGGCTTCAGGGGGCGAGCAGTACTTC. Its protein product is CASSLASGGEQYF.

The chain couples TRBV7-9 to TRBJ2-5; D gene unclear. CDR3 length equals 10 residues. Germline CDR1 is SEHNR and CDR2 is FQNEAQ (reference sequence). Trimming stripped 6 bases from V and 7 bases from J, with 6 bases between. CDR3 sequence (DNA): TGTGCCAGCAGTGGCGGGACCCAGTACTTC. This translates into CASSGGTQYF.

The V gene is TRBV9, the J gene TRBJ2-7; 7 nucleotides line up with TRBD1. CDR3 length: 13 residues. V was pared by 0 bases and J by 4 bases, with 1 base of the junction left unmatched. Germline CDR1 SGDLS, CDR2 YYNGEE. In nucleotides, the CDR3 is TGTGCCAGCAGCGTAGAACAGGGGTACGAGCAGTACTTC. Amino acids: CASSVEQGYEQYF.

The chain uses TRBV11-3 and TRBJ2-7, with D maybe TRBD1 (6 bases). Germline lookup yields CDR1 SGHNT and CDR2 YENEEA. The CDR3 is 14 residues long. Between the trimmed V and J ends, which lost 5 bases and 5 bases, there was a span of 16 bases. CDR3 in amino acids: CASSPTAGVNEQYF. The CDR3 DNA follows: TGTGCCAGCAGCCCCACCGCAGGGGTAAACGAGCAGTACTTC. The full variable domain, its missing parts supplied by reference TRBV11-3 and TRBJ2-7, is EAGVVQSPRYKIIEKKQPVAFWCNPISGHNTLYWYLQNLGQGPELLIRYENEEAVDDSQLPKDRFSAERLKGVDSTLKIQPAELGDSAVYLCASSPTAGVNEQYFGPGTRLTVT.

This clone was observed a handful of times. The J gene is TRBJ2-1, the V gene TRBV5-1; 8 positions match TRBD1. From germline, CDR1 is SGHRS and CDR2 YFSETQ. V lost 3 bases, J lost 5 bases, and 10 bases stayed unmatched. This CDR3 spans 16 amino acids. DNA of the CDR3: TGCGCCAGCAGCTCTGGGACAGGTCATCCAAACAATGAGCAGTTCTTC. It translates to CASSSGTGHPNNEQFF. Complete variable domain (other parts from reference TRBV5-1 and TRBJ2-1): KAGVTQTPRYLIKTRGQQVTLSCSPISGHRSVSWYQQTPGQGLQFLFEYFSETQRNKGNFPGRFSGRQFSNSRSEMNVSTLELGDSALYLCASSSGTGHPNNEQFFGPGTRLTVL.

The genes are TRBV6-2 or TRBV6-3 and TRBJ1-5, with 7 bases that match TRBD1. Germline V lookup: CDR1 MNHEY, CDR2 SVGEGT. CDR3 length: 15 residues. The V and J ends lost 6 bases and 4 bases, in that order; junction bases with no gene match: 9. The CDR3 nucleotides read TGTGCCAGCAGCTTTCGGGACAGACTTAATCAGCCCCAGCATTTT. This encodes CASSFRDRLNQPQHF.

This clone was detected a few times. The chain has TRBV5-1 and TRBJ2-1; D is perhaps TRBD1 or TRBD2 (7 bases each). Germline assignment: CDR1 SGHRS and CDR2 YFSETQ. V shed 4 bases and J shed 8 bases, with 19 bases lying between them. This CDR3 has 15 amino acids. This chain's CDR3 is CASSLGRGPFDEQFF. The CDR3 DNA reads TGCGCCAGCAGCCTGGGGAGGGGGCCCTTCGATGAGCAGTTCTTC.

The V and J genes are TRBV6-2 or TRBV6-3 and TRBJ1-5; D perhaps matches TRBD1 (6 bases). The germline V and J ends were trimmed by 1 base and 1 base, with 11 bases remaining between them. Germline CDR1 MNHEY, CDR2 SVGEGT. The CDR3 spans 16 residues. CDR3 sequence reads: CASSYWAGDSNQPQHF. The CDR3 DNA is TGTGCCAGCAGTTACTGGGCAGGGGACAGCAATCAGCCCCAGCATTTT.

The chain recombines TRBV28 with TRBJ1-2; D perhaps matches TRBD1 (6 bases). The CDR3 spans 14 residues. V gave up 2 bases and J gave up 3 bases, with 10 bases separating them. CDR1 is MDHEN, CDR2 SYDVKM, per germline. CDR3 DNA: TGTGCCAGCAGTTTAAGGCACAGGGACTATGGCTACACCTTC. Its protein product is CASSLRHRDYGYTF.

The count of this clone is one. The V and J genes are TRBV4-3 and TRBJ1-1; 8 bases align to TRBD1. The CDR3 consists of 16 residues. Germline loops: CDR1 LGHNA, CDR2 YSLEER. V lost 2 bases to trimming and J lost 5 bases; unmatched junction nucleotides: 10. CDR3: CASSQPPGGAETEAFF. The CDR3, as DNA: TGCGCCAGCAGCCAACCCCCAGGGGGCGCAGAGACTGAAGCTTTCTTT.

The CDR3 loop is CASSSASGGTNEQYF. CDR3 coding DNA: TGTGCCAGCAGTTCGGCGAGCGGGGGTACAAACGAGCAGTACTTC. The J gene is TRBJ2-7, the V gene TRBV28; 8 bases align to TRBD2. The CDR3 is 15 amino acids. The J segment lost 5 bases and the V segment lost 4 bases, leaving 10 bases of the junction unmatched. Germline V gene lookup returns CDR1 MDHEN and CDR2 SYDVKM.

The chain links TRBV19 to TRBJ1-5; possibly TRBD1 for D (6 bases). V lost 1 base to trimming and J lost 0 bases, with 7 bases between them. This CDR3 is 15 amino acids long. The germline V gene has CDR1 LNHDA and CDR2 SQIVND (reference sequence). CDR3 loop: CASSIGTVSNQPQHF. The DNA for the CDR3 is TGTGCCAGTAGTATAGGGACAGTTAGCAATCAGCCCCAGCATTTT.

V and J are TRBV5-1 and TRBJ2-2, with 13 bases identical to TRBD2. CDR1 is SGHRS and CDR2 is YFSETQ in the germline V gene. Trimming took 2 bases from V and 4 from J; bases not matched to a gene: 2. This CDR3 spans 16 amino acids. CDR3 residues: CASSLGTSGVTGELFF. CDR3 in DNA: TGCGCCAGCAGCTTAGGGACTAGCGGGGTCACCGGGGAGCTGTTTTTT.

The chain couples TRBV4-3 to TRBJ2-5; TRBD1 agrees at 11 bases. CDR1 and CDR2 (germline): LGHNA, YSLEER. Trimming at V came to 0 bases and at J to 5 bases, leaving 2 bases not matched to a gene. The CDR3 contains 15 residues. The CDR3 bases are TGCGCCAGCAGCCAAGAGGGGACAGGGGGGGAGACCCAGTACTTC. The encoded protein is CASSQEGTGGETQYF.

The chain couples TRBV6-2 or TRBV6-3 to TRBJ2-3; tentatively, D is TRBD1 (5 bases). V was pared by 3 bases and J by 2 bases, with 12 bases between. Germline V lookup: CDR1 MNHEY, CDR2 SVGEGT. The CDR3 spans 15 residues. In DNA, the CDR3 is TGTGCCAGCAGTTATGTCCAGGGTCCCACAGATACGCAGTATTTT. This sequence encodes CASSYVQGPTDTQYF.

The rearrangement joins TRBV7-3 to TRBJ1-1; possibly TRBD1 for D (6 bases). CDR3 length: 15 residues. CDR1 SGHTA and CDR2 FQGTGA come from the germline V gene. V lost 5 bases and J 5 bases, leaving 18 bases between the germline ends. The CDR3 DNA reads TGTGCCAGCAGCCTCACCGGACAGTTTGCTACTGAAGCTTTCTTT. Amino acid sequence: CASSLTGQFATEAFF.

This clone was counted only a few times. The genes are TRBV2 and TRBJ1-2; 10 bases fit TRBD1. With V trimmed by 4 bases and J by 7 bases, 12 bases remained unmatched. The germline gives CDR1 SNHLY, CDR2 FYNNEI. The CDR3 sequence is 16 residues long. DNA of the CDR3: TGTGCCAGCAGTGCCACTCCGGGACAGGGGTCAGGTGGCTACACCTTC. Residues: CASSATPGQGSGGYTF.